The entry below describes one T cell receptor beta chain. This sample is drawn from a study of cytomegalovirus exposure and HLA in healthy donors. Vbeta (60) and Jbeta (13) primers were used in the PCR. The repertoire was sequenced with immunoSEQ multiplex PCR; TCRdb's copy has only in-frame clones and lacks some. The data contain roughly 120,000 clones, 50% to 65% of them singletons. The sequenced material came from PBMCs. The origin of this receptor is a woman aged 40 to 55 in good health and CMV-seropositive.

The CDR3 DNA sequence: TGTGCCAGCAGGGGGACTAGCGGGAGTGGGTTAGGAGGTACGCAGTATTTT. Protein product: CASRGTSGSGLGGTQYF. The chain couples TRBV28 to TRBJ2-3, with 14 bases aligning to TRBD2. The V gene end was trimmed by 6 bases and the J gene end by 8 bases; junction bases not matched to a gene: 13. The CDR3 loop spans 17 amino acids. Germline V gene lookup returns CDR1 MDHEN and CDR2 SYDVKM.